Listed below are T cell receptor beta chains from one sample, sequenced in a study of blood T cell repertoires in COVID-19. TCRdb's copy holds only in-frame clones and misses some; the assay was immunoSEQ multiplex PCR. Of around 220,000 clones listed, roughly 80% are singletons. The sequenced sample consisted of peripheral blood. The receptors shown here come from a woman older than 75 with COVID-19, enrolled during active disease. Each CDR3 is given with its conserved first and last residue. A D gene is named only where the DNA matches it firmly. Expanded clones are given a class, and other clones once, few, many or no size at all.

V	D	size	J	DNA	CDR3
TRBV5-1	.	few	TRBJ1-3	TGCGCCAGCAGCTTGACACTAGAAGGAAACACCATATATTTT	CASSLTLEGNTIYF
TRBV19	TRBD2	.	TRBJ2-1	TGTGCCAGTAGTATATCTAGCGGGAGGGCGGGTGAGCAGTTCTTC	CASSISSGRAGEQFF
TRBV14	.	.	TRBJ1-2	TGTGCCAGCAGCCAAGTAACAACAGCCGGCTACACCTTC	CASSQVTTAGYTF
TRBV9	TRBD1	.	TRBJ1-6	TGTGCCAGCAGCGTCGGAACAGGGGGGGATTCACCCCTCCACTTT	CASSVGTGGDSPLHF
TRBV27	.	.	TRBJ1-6	TGTGCCAGCAGTTTCTCTTCGACAGTCTATAATTCACCCCTCCACTTT	CASSFSSTVYNSPLHF
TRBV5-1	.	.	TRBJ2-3	TGCGCCAGCAGCGGCGGGACTCCCGGGGATACGCAGTATTTT	CASSGGTPGDTQYF
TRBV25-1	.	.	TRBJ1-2	TGTGCCAGCAGTGAAGGGGACATGAGTGGCTACACCTTC	CASSEGDMSGYTF
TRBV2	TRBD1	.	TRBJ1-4	TGTGCCAGCCGACAGGGGGAACTTAATGAAAAACTGTTTTTT	CASRQGELNEKLFF
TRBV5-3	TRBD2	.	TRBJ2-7	TGTGCCAGAAGCTTGGCCGCCAGCGGGAGAAACTACGAGCAGTACTTC	CARSLAASGRNYEQYF
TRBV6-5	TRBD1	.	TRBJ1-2	TGTGCCAGCAGGGGGGACAGGACTTATGGCTACACCTTC	CASRGDRTYGYTF
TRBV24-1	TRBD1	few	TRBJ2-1	TGTGCCACCTGTCCGGGACAGGGGTGCAATGAGCAGTTCTTC	CATCPGQGCNEQFF
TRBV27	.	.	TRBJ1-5	TGTGCCAGCAGCCCCCACTCCGGCGGAAATCAGCCCCAGCATTTT	CASSPHSGGNQPQHF
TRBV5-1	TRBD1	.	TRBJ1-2	TGCGCCAGCAGCTCTGGACAGGGGAGCTATGGCTACACCTTC	CASSSGQGSYGYTF
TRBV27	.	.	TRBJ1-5	TGTGCCAGCAGTTTATCGAGAGACAGAGCCGATTTTAGCAATCAGCCCCAGCATTTT	CASSLSRDRADFSNQPQHF
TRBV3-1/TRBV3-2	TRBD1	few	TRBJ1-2	TGTGCCAGCGCGCTACAGGGGTCCCCCTGGACGAGTGGCTACACCTTC	CASALQGSPWTSGYTF
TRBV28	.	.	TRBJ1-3	TGTGCCAGCAGCCCCGGTTTTGCCCATGGAAACACCATATATTTT	CASSPGFAHGNTIYF
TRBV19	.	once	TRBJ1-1	TGTGCCAGTAATCCCCCAGTTCGGAACACTGAAGCTTTCTTT	CASNPPVRNTEAFF
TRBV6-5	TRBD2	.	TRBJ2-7	TGTGCCAGCAGTTTAAGCGGGAGTTTGGGCGAGGAGCAGTACTTC	CASSLSGSLGEEQYF
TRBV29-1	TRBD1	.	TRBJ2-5	TGCAGCGGTCTACAGGGGTCGGAGACCCAGTACTTC	CSGLQGSETQYF
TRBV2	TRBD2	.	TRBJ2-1	TGTGCCAGCACGCGGGGGGGGTACAATGAGCAGTTCTTC	CASTRGGYNEQFF
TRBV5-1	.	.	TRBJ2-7	TGCGCCAGCAGCTCTACCGGGAACTACGAGCAGTACTTC	CASSSTGNYEQYF
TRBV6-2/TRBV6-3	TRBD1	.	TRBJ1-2	TGTGCCAGCAGTCTCGGGACAGGCGGTGTGGGTGGCTACACCTTC	CASSLGTGGVGGYTF
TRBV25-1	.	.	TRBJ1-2	TGTGCCAGCAGTGAGGGCTGGTATGGCTACACCTTC	CASSEGWYGYTF
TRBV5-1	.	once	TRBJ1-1	TGCGCCAGCAGCTTGGTAGCGCTCACTGAAGCTTTCTTT	CASSLVALTEAFF